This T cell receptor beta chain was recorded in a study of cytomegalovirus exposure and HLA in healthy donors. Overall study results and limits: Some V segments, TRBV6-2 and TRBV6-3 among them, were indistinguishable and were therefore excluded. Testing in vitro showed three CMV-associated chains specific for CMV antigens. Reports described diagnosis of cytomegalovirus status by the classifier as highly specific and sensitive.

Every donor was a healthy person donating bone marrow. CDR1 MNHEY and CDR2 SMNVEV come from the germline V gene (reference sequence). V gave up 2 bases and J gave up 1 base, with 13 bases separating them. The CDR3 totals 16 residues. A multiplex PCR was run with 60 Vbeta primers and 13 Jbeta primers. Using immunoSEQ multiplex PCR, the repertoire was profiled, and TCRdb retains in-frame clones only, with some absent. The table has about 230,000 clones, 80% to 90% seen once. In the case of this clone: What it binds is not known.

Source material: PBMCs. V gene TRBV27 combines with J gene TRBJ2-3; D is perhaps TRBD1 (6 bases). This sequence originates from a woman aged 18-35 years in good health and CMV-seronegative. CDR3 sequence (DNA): TGTGCCAGCAGTTTAAACACTCCAGGGGGCACAGATACGCAGTATTTT. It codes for CASSLNTPGGTDTQYF.